This T cell receptor beta chain originates from a study of identical twins. Via MiXCR, TCRdb re-called the 5' RACE reads, giving one row per CDR3 protein. The table includes about 900,000 distinct CDR3 sequences, 9% to 15% detected once. Germline values: CDR1 DFQATT, CDR2 SNEGSKA (reference sequence). The CDR3 runs to 13 residues. Between the trimmed V and J ends, which lost 2 bases and 2 bases, there was a span of 8 bases. These data were also reused for a study on yellow fever vaccine responses in identical twins.

This rearrangement joins TRBV20-1 to TRBJ2-3; D remains ambiguous. The sequencing input was PBMCs. The TCR comes from a woman under 30 in good health. In DNA form, the CDR3 reads TGCAGTGCTAGACTGGCCCCCACAGATACGCAGTATTTT. The encoded protein is CSARLAPTDTQYF.